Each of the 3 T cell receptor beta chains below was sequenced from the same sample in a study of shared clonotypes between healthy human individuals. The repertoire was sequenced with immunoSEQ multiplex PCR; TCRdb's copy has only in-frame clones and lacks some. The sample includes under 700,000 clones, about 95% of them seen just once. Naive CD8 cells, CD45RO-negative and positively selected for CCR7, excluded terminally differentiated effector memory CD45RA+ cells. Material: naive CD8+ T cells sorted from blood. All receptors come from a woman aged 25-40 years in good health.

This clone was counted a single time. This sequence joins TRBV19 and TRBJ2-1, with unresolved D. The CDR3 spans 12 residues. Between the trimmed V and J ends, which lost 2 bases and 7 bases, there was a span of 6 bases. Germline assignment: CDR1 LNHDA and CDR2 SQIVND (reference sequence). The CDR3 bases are TGTGCCAGTAGTATATTGGGGAATGAGCAGTTCTTC. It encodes CASSILGNEQFF.

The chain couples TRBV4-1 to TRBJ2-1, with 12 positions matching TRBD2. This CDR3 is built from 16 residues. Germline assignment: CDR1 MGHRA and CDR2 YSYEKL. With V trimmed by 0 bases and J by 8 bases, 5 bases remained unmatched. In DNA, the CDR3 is TGCGCCAGCAGCCAAGAGACTAGCGGGAGTTGGGATGAGCAGTTCTTC. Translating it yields CASSQETSGSWDEQFF.

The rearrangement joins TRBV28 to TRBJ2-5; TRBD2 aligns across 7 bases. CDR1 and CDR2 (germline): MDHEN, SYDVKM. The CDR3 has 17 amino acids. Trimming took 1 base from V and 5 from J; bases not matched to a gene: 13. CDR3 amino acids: CASSLFPGDYVRETQYF. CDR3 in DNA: TGTGCCAGCAGTTTATTTCCCGGGGACTATGTACGGGAGACCCAGTACTTC.